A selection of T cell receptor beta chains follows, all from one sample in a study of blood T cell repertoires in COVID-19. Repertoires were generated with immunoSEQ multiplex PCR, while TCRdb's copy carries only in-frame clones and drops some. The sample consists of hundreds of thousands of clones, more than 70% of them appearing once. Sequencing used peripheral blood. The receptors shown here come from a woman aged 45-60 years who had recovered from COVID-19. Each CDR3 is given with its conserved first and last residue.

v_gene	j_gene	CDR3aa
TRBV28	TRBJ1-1	CASSFSQSEAFF
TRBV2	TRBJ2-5	CASSEVLIQETQYF
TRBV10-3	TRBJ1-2	CAISDPGSGGYTF
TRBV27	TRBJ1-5	CASSSGNNQPQHF
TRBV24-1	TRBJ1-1	CATSPGQGYGTEAFF
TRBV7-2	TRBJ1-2	CASSSNRGGYGYTF
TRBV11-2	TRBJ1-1	CASRALRGNTEAFF
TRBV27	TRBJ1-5	CASSFRNNRGTNQPQHF
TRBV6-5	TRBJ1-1	CASRRQGNTEAFF
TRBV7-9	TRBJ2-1	CASSADLAGGPSLEQFF
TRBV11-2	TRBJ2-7	CASSLGGGGEQYF
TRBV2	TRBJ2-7	CASSSGQENLFHEQYF
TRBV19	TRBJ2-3	CASSTSGGFTDTQYF
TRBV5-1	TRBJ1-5	CASSLRLGDQPQHF
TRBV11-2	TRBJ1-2	CASSINSKNYGYTF
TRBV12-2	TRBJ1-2	CASRLRRQGGYGYTF
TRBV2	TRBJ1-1	CASSPLQGANTEAFF
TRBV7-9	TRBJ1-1	CASSEGQLNTEAFF
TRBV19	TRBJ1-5	CASSIRASNQPQHF
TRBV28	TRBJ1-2	CASSFYGGNYGYTF
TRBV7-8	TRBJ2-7	CASSLVIGGSRLQSYEQYF
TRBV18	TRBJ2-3	CASSPDRDTQYF
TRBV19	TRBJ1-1	CASSLQGEAFF
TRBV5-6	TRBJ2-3	CASSLSSTDTQYF
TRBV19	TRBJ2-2	CASSIPGRTGDTGELFF
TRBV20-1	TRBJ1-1	CSAYMNTEAFF
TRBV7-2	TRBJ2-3	CASLAGTRWPDTQYF
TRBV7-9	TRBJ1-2	CASSPPTGQGNYGYTF
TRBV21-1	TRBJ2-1	CASSSRDWSSYNEQFF
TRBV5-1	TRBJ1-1	CASSLGTGYTEAFF
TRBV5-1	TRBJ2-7	CASSLVAVSEQYF
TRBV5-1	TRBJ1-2	CASSLAGTGEEGYTF
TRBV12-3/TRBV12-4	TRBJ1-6	CASTGGRSLHF
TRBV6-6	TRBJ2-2	CASIDGTGWDTGELFF
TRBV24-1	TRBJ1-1	CATTETGVHRGDTEAFF
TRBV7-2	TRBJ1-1	CASSSGAGIGLTEAFF
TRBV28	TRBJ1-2	CASSLGDFGYGYTF
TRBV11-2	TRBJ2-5	CASSFGPHKTGTGETQYF
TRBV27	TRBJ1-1	CASSPTLQIHRGHMNTEAFF
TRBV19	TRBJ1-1	CASSGDREEMNTEAFF
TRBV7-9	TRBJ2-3	CASSSSGGSTDTQYF